The 2 T cell receptor beta chains below were found in one sample sequenced in a study of T cell responses to AZD1222 COVID-19 vaccine. Assay: immunoSEQ multiplex PCR; the TCRdb copy retains only in-frame clones and omits some. The sample contains tens of thousands of clones, 80% to 90% of which appear only once. The starting material was peripheral blood, obtained 28 days after the second AZD1222 dose. The origin of the receptors is an adult who received the AZD1222 COVID-19 vaccine.

The V call is TRBV27, the J call TRBJ1-5; D remains unclear. The CDR3 totals 14 residues. Looked up from germline, CDR1 is MNHEY and CDR2 is SMNVEV (reference sequence). V was shortened by 4 bases and J by 9 bases, with 16 bases between the two germline ends. The CDR3 DNA reads as TGTGCCAGCAGTTCGGACGGGGATCTTTTGCCCCAGCATTTT. Translating it yields CASSSDGDLLPQHF.

The gene calls are TRBV2 and TRBJ2-5; no clear D gene. With 7 bases removed from V and 5 bases from J, the gap between germline ends came to 8 bases. This CDR3 has 11 amino acids. Germline CDR1 is SNHLY and CDR2 is FYNNEI. In DNA, the CDR3 is TGTGCCAGCATGGCCCTCGAGACCCAGTACTTC. It encodes CASMALETQYF. The full variable domain, its missing parts supplied by reference TRBV2 and TRBJ2-5, is EPEVTQTPSHQVTQMGQEVILRCVPISNHLYFYWYRQILGQKVEFLVSFYNNEISEKSEIFDDQFSVERPDGSNFTLKIRSTKLEDSAMYFCASMALETQYFGPGTRLLVL.